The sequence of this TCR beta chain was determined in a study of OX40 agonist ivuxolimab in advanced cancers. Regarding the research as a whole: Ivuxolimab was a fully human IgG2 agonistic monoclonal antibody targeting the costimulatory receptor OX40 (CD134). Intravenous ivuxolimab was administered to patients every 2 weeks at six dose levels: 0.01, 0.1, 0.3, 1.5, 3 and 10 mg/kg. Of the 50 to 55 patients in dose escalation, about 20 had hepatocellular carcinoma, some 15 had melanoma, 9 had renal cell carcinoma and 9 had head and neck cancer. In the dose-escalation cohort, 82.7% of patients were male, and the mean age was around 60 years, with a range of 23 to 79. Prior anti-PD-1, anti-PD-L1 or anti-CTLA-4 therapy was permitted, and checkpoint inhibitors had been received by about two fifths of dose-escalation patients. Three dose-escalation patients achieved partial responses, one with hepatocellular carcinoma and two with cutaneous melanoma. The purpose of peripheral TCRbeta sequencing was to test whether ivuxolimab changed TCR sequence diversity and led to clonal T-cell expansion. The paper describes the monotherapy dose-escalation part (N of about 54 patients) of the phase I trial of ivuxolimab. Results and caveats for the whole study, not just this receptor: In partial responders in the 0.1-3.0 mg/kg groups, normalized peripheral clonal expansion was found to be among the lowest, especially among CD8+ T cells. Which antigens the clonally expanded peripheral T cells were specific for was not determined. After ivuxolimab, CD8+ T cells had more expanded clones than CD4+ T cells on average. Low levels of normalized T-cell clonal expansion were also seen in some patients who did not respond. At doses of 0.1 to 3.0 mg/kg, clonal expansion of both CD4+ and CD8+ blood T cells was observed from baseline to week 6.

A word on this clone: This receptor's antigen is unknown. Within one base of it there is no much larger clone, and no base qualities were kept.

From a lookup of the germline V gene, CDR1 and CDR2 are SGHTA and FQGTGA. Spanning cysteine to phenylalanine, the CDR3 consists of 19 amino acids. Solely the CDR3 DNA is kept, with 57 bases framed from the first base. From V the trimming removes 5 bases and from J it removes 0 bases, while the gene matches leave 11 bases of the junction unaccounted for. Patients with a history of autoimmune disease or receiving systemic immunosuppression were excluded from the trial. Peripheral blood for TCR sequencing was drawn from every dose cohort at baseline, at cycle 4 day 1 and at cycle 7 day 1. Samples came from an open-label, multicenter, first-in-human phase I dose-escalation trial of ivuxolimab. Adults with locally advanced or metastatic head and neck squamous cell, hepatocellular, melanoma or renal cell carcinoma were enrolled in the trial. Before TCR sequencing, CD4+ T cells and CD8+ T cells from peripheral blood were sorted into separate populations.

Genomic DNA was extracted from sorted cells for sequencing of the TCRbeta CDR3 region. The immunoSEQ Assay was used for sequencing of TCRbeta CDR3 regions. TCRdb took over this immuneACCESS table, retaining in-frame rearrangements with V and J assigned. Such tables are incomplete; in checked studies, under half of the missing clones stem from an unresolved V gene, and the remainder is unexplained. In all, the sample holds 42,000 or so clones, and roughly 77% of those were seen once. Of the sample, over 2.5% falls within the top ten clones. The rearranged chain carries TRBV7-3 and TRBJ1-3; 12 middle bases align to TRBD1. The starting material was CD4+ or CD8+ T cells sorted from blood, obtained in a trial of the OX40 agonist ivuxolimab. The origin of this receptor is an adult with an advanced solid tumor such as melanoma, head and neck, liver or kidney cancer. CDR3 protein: CASSAPGTGGHNSGNTIYF. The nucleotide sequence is TGTGCCAGCAGCGCGCCCGGGACAGGGGGCCATAACTCTGGAAACACCATATATTTT. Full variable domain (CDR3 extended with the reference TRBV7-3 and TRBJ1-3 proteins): GAGVSQTPSNKVTEKGKYVELRCDPISGHTALYWYRQSLGQGPEFLIYFQGTGAADDSGLPNDRFFAVRPEGSVSTLKIQRTERGDSAVYLCASSAPGTGGHNSGNTIYFGEGSWLTVV.